The T cell receptor (beta chain) described here comes from a study of patients and donors after allogeneic stem cell transplantation. This clonotype was recorded a few times. TCRdb independently ran MiXCR on the RT-PCR reads; one entry per CDR3 protein. The sample contains some 150,000 distinct CDR3 sequences, about a third of which appear only once. Trimming removed 0 bases from V and 6 bases from J, with 13 bases in between. The CDR3 consists of 15 residues. The V gene's germline CDR1 is SGHRS and CDR2 YFSETQ. The chain couples TRBV5-1 to TRBJ1-5, with D perhaps TRBD1 (6 bases). Sequenced: blood, either unsorted or a sorted T cell fraction (not recorded which). The sequence came from a human donor who was either an allogeneic HSCT recipient or a stem cell or donor lymphocyte infusion donor (not recorded which). It is not recorded whose cells these are; they may come from a transplant donor. As DNA, the CDR3 is TGCGCCAGCAGCTTGGTATGGGGGCCGGGTCAGCCCCAGCATTTT. It yields the protein CASSLVWGPGQPQHF.